A selection of T cell receptor beta chains follows, all from one sample in a study of blood T cells in healthy people across ages. TCRdb processed the 5' RACE reads anew with MiXCR; each CDR3 protein has one entry. Here the sample spans 1.2 million to 1.5 million distinct CDR3 sequences, approximately 63% being singletons. The sample was blood. Receptors were obtained from a man in his late teens or twenties in good health. The CDR3 runs from the conserved cysteine through the conserved F or W. The D gene is left open where the match is weak. Not all rows give a size; the values are once, few, many and, for expanded clones, a class.

D gene	J gene	clone size	V gene	CDR3 DNA	CDR3 protein
TRBD1	TRBJ1-4	NA	TRBV7-2	TGTGCCAGCAGCCCTGGAAAGGGGGCTGCTGAAAAACTGTTTTTT	CASSPGKGAAEKLFF
NA	TRBJ2-5	NA	TRBV6-1	TGTGCCAGCAGTACAGGGATTGGATTGGAGACCCAGTACTTC	CASSTGIGLETQYF
NA	TRBJ2-3	NA	TRBV7-2	TGTGCCAGCAGCTTAAAACCCTCAGCGGGCACAGATACGCAGTATTTT	CASSLKPSAGTDTQYF
NA	TRBJ2-7	once	TRBV12-3/TRBV12-4	TGTGCCAGCAGTGCCGGACACCTCTACGAGCAGTACTTC	CASSAGHLYEQYF
TRBD2	TRBJ2-3	NA	TRBV24-1	TGTGCCACCAGTGTCAGCGGGGGGGCCACAGATACGCAGTATTTT	CATSVSGGATDTQYF
NA	TRBJ2-5	NA	TRBV6-1	TGTGCCAGCAGCCCCACCGGGACCTCCCGGGAGACCCAGTACTTC	CASSPTGTSRETQYF
NA	TRBJ2-2	few	TRBV29-1	TGCAGCGTTGAAGACAGAACCCTTGCCGGGGAGCTGTTTTTT	CSVEDRTLAGELFF
TRBD2	TRBJ2-4	NA	TRBV12-3/TRBV12-4	TGTGCCAGCAGTACGCTAGCGGGGGGCGGAAACATTCAGTACTTC	CASSTLAGGGNIQYF
NA	TRBJ1-5	NA	TRBV27	TGCGCCAGCAGCTTGTCCCCCAATCAGCCCCAGCATTTT	CASSLSPNQPQHF
NA	TRBJ2-3	once	TRBV5-1	TGCGCCAGCAGCTTGGCCCGACGGATTAGCACAGATACGCAGTATTTT	CASSLARRISTDTQYF
NA	TRBJ2-1	NA	TRBV10-3	TGTGCCATCAGTGAGTCGACGGCTACCAATGAGCAGTTCTTC	CAISESTATNEQFF
NA	TRBJ2-5	few	TRBV5-1	TGCGCCAGCAACCGGGACACCAGAGAGACCCAGTACTTC	CASNRDTRETQYF
TRBD2	TRBJ2-1	NA	TRBV5-1	TGCGCCAGCAGCCTCCGGACTAGCGGGGGGGTTAATGAGCAGTTCTTC	CASSLRTSGGVNEQFF
NA	TRBJ2-3	NA	TRBV2	TGTGCCAGCAGTGTTGAGCGGGCCAGGCAGTATTTT	CASSVERARQYF
TRBD1	TRBJ2-6	few	TRBV7-2	TGTGCCAGCAGCCCCAGGGGGCTTGGGGCCAACGTCCTGACTTTC	CASSPRGLGANVLTF
NA	TRBJ2-2	few	TRBV6-2/TRBV6-3	TGTGCCAGCAGTGCCCAAGACACCGGGGAGCTGTTTTTT	CASSAQDTGELFF
NA	TRBJ1-5	NA	TRBV20-1	TGCAGTGCTAGCCAGCACAATAGCAATCAGCCCCAGCATTTT	CSASQHNSNQPQHF